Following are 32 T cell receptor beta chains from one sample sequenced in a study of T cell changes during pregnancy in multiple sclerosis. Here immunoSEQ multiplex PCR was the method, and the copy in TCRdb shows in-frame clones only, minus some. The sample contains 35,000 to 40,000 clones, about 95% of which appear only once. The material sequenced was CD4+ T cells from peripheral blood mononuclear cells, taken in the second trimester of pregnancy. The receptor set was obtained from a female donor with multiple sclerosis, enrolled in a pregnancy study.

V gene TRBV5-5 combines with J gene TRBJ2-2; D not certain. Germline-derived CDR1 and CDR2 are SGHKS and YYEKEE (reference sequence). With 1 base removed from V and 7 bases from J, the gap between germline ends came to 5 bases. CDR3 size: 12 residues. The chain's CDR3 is CASSLINGELFF. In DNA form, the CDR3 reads TGTGCCAGCAGCTTGATCAACGGGGAGCTGTTTTTT.

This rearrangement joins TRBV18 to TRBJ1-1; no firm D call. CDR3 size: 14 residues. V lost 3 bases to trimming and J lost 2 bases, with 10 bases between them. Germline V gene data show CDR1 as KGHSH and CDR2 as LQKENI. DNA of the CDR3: TGTGCCAGCTCACCTCTCGGGATAAACACTGAAGCTTTCTTT. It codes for CASSPLGINTEAFF.

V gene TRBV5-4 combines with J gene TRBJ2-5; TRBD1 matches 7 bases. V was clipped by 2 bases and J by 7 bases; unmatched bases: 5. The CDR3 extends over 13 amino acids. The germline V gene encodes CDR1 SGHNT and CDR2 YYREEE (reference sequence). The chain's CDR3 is CASSFRDSGTQYF. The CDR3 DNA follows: TGTGCCAGCAGCTTCCGGGACAGCGGGACCCAGTACTTC.

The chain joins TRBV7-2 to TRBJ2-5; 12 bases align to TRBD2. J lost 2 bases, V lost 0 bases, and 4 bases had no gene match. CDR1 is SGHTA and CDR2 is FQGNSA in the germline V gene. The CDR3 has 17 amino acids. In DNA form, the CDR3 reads TGTGCCAGCAGCTTAGCGGCTAGCGGGGGGGCGCAAGAGACCCAGTACTTC. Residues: CASSLAASGGAQETQYF.

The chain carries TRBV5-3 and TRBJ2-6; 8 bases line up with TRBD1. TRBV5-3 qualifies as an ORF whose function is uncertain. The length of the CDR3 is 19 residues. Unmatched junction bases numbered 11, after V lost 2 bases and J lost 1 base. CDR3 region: CARSFPGTGSPSGANVLTF. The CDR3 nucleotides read TGTGCCAGAAGCTTCCCCGGGACAGGCTCCCCTTCTGGGGCCAACGTCCTGACTTTC.

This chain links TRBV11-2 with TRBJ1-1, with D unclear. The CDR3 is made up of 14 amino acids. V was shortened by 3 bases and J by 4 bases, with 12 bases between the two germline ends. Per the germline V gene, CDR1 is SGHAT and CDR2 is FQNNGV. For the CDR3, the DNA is TGTGCCAGCAGCTTCCGTCGGAGGATCACTGAAGCTTTCTTT. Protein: CASSFRRRITEAFF.

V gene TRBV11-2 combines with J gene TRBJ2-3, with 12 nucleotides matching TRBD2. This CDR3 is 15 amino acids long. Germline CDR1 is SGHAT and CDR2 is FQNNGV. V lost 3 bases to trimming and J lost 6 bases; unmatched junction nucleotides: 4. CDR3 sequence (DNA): TGTGCCAGCAGCTTTCGACTAGCGGGGGATGATACGCAGTATTTT. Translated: CASSFRLAGDDTQYF.

The CDR3 DNA sequence: TGTGCCAGCAGCTTAGTCACAGGCCATTCGGGCTACACCTTC. It translates to CASSLVTGHSGYTF. V is TRBV7-9 and J is TRBJ1-2; perhaps TRBD1 as D (5 bases). CDR1 and CDR2 (germline): SEHNR, FQNEAQ (reference sequence). This CDR3 has 14 amino acids. V was shortened by 1 base and J by 8 bases, with 14 bases between the two germline ends.

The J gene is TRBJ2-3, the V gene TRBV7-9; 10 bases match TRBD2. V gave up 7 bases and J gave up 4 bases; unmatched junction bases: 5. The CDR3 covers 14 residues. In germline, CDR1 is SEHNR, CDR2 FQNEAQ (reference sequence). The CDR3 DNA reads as TGTGCCAGCAACCCTAGCGGGAGCGCAGATACGCAGTATTTT. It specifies CASNPSGSADTQYF. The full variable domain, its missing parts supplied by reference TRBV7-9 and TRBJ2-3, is DTGVSQNPRHKITKRGQNVTFRCDPISEHNRLYWYRQTLGQGPEFLTYFQNEAQLEKSRLLSDRFSAERPKGSFSTLEIQRTEQGDSAMYLCASNPSGSADTQYFGPGTRLTVL.

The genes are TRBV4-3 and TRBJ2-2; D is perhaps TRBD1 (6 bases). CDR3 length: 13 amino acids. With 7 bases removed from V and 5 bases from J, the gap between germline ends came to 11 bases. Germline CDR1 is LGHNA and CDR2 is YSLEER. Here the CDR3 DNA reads TGCGCCAGCACACAAACAGGGACCGGGGAGCTGTTTTTT. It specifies CASTQTGTGELFF.

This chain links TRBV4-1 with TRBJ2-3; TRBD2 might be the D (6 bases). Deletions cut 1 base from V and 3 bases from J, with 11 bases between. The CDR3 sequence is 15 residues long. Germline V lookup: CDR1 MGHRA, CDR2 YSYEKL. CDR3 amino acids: CASSQVGGVTDTQYF. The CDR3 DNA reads TGCGCCAGCAGCCAAGTGGGGGGAGTAACAGATACGCAGTATTTT.

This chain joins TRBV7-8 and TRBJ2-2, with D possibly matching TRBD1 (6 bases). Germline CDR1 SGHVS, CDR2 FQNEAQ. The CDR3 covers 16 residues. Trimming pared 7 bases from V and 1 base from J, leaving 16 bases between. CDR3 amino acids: CASKYRDTLNTGELFF. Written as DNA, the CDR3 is TGTGCCAGCAAGTACCGGGACACACTGAACACCGGGGAGCTGTTTTTT.

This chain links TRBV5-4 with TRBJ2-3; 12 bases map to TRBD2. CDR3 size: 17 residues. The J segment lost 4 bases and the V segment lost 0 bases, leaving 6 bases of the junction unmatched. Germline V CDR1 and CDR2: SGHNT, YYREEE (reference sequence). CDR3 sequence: CASSLASGGAGADTQYF. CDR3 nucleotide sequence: TGTGCCAGCAGCTTGGCTAGCGGGGGGGCCGGGGCAGATACGCAGTATTTT.

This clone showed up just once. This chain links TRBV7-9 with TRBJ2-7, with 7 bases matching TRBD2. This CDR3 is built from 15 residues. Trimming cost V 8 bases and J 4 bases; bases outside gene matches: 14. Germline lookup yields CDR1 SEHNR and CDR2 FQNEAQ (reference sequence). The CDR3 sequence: CASSSSGRASYEQYF. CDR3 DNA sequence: TGTGCCAGCTCCTCCTCGGGGAGGGCCTCATACGAGCAGTACTTC.

The CDR3 sequence: CASSLRTSGRETQYF. The DNA for the CDR3 is TGTGCCAGCAGTTTAAGGACTAGCGGAAGAGAGACCCAGTACTTC. The J gene is TRBJ2-5, the V gene TRBV27, with TRBD2 matching 10 bases. CDR3 length: 15 amino acids. The germline CDR1 and CDR2 sequences are MNHEY and SMNVEV (reference sequence). V lost 2 bases and J lost 4; bases outside the gene matches: 4.

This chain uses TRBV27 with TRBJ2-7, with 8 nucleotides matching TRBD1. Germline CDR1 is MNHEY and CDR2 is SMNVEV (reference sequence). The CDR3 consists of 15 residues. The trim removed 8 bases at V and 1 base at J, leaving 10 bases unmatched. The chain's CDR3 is CASGSQGAGSYEQYF. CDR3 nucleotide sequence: TGTGCCAGCGGATCGCAGGGGGCCGGGTCCTACGAGCAGTACTTC.

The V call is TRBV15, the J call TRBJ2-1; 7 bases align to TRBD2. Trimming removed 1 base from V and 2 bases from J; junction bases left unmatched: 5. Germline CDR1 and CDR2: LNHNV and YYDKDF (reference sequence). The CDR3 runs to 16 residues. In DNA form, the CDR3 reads TGTGCCACCAGCAGAGGAGGCGGGACTACCTACAATGAGCAGTTCTTC. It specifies CATSRGGGTTYNEQFF.

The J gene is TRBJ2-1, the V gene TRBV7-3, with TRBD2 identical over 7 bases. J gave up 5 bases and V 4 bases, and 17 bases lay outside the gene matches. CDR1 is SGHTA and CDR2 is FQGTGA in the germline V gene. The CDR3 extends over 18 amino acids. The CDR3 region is CASSSFSGLLGGDNEQFF. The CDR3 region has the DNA TGTGCCAGCAGCTCATTTAGCGGACTCCTTGGGGGGGACAATGAGCAGTTCTTC.

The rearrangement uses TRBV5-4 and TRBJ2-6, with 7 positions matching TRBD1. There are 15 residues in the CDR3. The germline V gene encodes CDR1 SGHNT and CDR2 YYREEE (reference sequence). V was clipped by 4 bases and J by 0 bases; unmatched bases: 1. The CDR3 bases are TGTGCCAGCAGCAGGGACAGCTCTGGGGCCAACGTCCTGACTTTC. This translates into CASSRDSSGANVLTF. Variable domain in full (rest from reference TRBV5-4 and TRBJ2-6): ETGVTQSPTHLIKTRGQQVTLRCSSQSGHNTVSWYQQALGQGPQFIFQYYREEENGRGNFPPRFSGLQFPNYSSELNVNALELDDSALYLCASSRDSSGANVLTFGAGSRLTVL.

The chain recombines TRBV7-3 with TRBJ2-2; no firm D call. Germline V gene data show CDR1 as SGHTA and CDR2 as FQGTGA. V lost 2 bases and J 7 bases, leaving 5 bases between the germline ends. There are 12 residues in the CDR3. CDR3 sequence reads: CASSLGIGELFF. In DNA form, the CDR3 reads TGTGCCAGCAGCTTAGGCATCGGGGAGCTGTTTTTT.

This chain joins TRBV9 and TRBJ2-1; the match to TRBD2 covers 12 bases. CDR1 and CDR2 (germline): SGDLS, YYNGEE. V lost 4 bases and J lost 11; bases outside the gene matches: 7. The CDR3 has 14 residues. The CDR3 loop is CASSLRTSGGKQFF. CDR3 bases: TGTGCCAGCAGCCTTCGTACTAGCGGGGGGAAGCAGTTCTTC.

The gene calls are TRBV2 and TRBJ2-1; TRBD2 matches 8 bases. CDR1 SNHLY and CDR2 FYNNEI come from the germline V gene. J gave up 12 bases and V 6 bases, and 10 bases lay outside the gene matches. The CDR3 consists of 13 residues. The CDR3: CASSPKRESWQFF. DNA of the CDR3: TGTGCCAGCAGCCCCAAGCGGGAGTCTTGGCAGTTCTTC. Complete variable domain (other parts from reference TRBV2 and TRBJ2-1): EPEVTQTPSHQVTQMGQEVILRCVPISNHLYFYWYRQILGQKVEFLVSFYNNEISEKSEIFDDQFSVERPDGSNFTLKIRSTKLEDSAMYFCASSPKRESWQFFGPGTRLTVL.

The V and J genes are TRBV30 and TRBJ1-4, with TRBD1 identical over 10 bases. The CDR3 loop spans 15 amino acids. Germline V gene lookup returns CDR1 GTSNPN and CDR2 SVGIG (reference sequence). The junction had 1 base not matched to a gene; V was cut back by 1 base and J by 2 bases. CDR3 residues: CAWSGGQGTNEKLFF. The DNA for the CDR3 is TGTGCCTGGAGTGGGGGACAGGGGACTAATGAAAAACTGTTTTTT. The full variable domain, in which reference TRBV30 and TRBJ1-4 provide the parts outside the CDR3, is SQTIHQWPATLVQPVGSPLSLECTVEGTSNPNLYWYRQAAGRGLQLLFYSVGIGQISSEVPQNLSASRPQDRQFILSSKKLLLSDSGFYLCAWSGGQGTNEKLFFGSGTQLSVL.

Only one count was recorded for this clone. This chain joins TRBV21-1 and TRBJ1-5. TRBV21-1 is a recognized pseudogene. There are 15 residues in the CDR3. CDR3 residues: CASSKKPVERQPQHF. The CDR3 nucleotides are TGTGCCAGCAGCAAAAAGCCTGTAGAAAGACAGCCCCAGCATTTT.

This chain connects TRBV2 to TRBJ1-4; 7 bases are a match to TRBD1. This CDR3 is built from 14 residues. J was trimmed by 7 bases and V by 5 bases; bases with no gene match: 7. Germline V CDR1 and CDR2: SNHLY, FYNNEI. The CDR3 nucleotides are TGTGCCAGCAGTAGAGACAGGGAGATTGAAAAACTGTTTTTT. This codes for CASSRDREIEKLFF.

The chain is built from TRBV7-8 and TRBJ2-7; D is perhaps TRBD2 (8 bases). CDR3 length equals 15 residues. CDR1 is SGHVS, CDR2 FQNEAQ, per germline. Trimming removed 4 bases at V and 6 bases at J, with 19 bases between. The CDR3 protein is CASSSGLDRAGEQYF. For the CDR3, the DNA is TGTGCCAGCAGCTCGGGACTAGACAGGGCCGGCGAGCAGTACTTC.

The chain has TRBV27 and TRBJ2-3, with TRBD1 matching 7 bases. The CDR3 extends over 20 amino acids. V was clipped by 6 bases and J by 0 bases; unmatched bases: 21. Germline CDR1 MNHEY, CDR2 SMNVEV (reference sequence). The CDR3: CASSYNSLSGTAVSTDTQYF. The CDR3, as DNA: TGTGCCAGCAGCTATAACTCCCTCTCCGGGACAGCGGTTAGCACAGATACGCAGTATTTT.

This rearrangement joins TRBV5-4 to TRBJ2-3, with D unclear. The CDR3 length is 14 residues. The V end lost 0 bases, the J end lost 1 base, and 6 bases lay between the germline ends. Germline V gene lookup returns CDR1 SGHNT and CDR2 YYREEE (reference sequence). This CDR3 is CASSLAQGTDTQYF. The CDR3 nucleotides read TGTGCCAGCAGCTTGGCCCAGGGCACAGATACGCAGTATTTT.

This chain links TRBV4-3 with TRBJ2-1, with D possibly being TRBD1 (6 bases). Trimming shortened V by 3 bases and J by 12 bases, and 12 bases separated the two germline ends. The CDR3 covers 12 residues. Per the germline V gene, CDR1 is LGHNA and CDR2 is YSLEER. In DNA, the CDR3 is TGCGCCAGCAGCCAGGACCGCAGGGGGCAGTTCTTC. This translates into CASSQDRRGQFF.

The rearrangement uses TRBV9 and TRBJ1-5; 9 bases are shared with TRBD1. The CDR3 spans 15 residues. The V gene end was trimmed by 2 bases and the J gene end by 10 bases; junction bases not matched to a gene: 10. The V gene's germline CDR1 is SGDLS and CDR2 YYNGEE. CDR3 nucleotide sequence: TGTGCCAGCAGCGTTACTGGGACAGGGTCGGATCCCCAGCATTTT. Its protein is CASSVTGTGSDPQHF.

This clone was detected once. In nucleotides, the CDR3 is TGTGCCAGCAGCACAGGAGGACAGGGTGACACTGAAGCTTTCTTT. Its protein product is CASSTGGQGDTEAFF. This chain joins TRBV6-5 and TRBJ1-1; TRBD1 aligns across 8 bases. Germline V CDR1 and CDR2: MNHEY, SVGAGI. V dropped 6 bases and J dropped 3; count of bases not matched to a gene: 9. This CDR3 has 15 amino acids.

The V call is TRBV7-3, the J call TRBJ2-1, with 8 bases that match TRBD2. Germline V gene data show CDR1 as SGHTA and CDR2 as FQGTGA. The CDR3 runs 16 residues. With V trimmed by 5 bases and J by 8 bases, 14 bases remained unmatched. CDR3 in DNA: TGTGCCAGCAGCGAGACGGGGGGACTAGGTCCCCATGAGCAGTTCTTC. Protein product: CASSETGGLGPHEQFF.